What follows are 10 T cell receptor beta chains derived from one specimen sequenced in a study of tumor-infiltrating lymphocytes in primary liver carcinoma (dated by TCRdb to about 2017). Sequencing was performed on an Illumina HiSeq 2500. Starting from about 500 ng total RNA, TCRbeta-specific cDNA was produced by reverse transcription with a constant-region primer and ProtoScript II reverse transcriptase. TCRbeta libraries were built with three nested multiplex PCR rounds, a slightly modified ARM-PCR procedure. Multiplex TRBV1-TRBV30 forward primers and a Cbeta reverse primer were used in the first two PCR rounds, each of which was run for around 10 cycles. The public reads were run again by TCRdb, first through fastp at Q25 and then through MiXCR, and only productive beta chains were kept. CDR3 protein duplicates are merged, each entry listing the most common genes and DNA. This sample has about 320,000 distinct CDR3 sequences in its table, and roughly three fifths of those were observed once. Together, the top ten hold over 15% of the sample.

RNA from unsorted whole blood was extracted with TRIzol reagent, and germline DNA was obtained with the DNeasy Blood & Tissue kit. The sample was peripheral blood. These receptors came from a young woman with primary liver carcinoma and hepatitis B virus infection.

Note on this clonotype: Sequence at one end of the junction differs from germline and may be a read error. V is TRBV29-1 and J is TRBJ1-2; D gene ambiguous. This CDR3 is 12 amino acids long. CDR1 is SQVTM, CDR2 ANQGSEA, per germline. CDR3 loop: CGVVRPEYGYTF. As DNA, the CDR3 is TGCGGCGTTGTTAGGCCAGAGTATGGCTACACCTTC.

In the case of this clonotype: At one end the junction does not follow the germline gene, possibly because of a read error. The CDR3 reads CASNLYCESSYEQYF. CDR3 nucleotides: TGTGCCAGCAACTTATACTGCGAGAGCTCCTACGAGCAGTACTTC. The chain joins TRBV11-2 to TRBJ2-7; D is ambiguous. This CDR3 region has 15 residues. The germline V gene has CDR1 SGHAT and CDR2 FQNNGV.

V gene TRBV4-1 combines with J gene TRBJ2-1; 8 bases match TRBD2. CDR3 length: 16 residues. After removal of 2 bases from V and 7 bases from J, the junction contained 10 bases not matched to a gene. Germline CDR1 and CDR2: MGHRA and YSYEKL. CDR3: CASSQTGTRDCNEQFF. The CDR3 DNA follows: TGCGCCAGCAGCCAAACCGGGACTAGGGATTGTAATGAGCAGTTCTTC.

With regard to this clonotype: One junction end disagrees with the germline gene, perhaps due to a read error. The chain couples TRBV7-8 to TRBJ2-2; 7 nucleotides align to TRBD1. This CDR3 is built from 15 residues. CDR1 is SGHVS, CDR2 FQNEAQ, per germline. CDR3 in amino acids: CTSSFGTANTGELFF. The CDR3 DNA reads TGTACCAGCAGCTTCGGGACAGCGAACACCGGGGAGCTGTTTTTT.

This clonotype was observed a single time. The junction and the germline gene differ at one end; a read error may be behind it. The rearrangement links TRBV10-2 to TRBJ1-2; the D is unclear. This CDR3 is 12 amino acids long. In germline, CDR1 is WSHSY, CDR2 SAAADI. CDR3 nucleotides: TGCGCTAGCAGTGAACAGCTTGGGGGCTACACCTTC. The encoded protein is CASSEQLGGYTF.

The chain links TRBV30 to TRBJ2-5; 8 bases match TRBD1. The junction had 7 bases not matched to a gene; V was cut back by 4 bases and J by 3 bases. Per germline, CDR1 GTSNPN and CDR2 SVGIG (reference sequence). CDR3 length equals 14 residues. CDR3 amino acids: CAWKLQGGKETQYF. CDR3 DNA sequence: TGTGCCTGGAAACTACAGGGGGGTAAAGAGACCCAGTACTTC.

About this clonotype: A much larger clone differs from this one at a single base, so this may be a read error. The rearrangement links TRBV29-1 to TRBJ2-5; no clear D gene. CDR3 length equals 12 residues. Germline V gene lookup returns CDR1 SQVTM and CDR2 ANQGSEA. The CDR3 here is CSVDLGQEIQYF. CDR3 nucleotides: TGCAGCGTTGATCTGGGCCAAGAGATCCAGTACTTC.

This clonotype was counted many times. V usage is TRBV6-2 or TRBV6-3 and J usage is TRBJ2-7; either TRBD1 or TRBD2 may supply D (5 bases each). CDR3 length: 17 amino acids. In germline, CDR1 is MNHEY, CDR2 SVGEGT. The V end lost 4 bases, the J end lost 1 base, and 20 bases lay between the germline ends. The CDR3 loop is CASSSPSSPRGSYEQYF. CDR3 bases: TGTGCCAGCAGTTCGCCTAGCAGCCCAAGGGGTTCCTACGAGCAGTACTTC.

The chain uses TRBV7-8 and TRBJ1-3; no clear D. The V gene's germline CDR1 is SGHVS and CDR2 FQNEAQ. The CDR3 covers 15 residues. Trimming stripped 1 base from V and 3 bases from J, with 10 bases between. As DNA, the CDR3 is TGTGCCAGCAGCTTAGGACTGGGAGGTGGAAACACCATATATTTT. This sequence encodes CASSLGLGGGNTIYF.

The rearrangement uses TRBV28 and TRBJ1-4; maybe TRBD1 (6 bases). Germline V gives CDR1 MDHEN, CDR2 SYDVKM. With 6 bases removed from V and 7 bases from J, the gap between germline ends came to 21 bases. The CDR3 is made up of 16 amino acids. CDR3 nucleotides: TGTGCCAGCAGGTCTAGGGACATCATCAAAGGTGAAAAACTGTTTTTT. It yields the protein CASRSRDIIKGEKLFF.